The entry below gives a single T cell receptor beta chain sequence along with its context. Its antigen is currently unknown. A read error may produce the germline difference seen at one junction end. The source of the sample is a study of CD8+ T cells in alopecia areata. Study information: Each of the treated patients was given oral tofacitinib, 5 to 10 mg twice daily, for moderate-to-severe alopecia areata. Scoring treated patients' severity relied on the percentage of scalp area affected.

The treatment is: oral pan-JAK inhibitor, 5-10 mg twice daily. CDR3 length: 13 residues. Germline V gene data show CDR1 as SSHAT and CDR2 as FNYEAQ (reference sequence). Study outcomes and limitations: Expanded CD8+ clones among the top 100, and scalp clonality, were significantly decreased by tofacitinib.

As the sequencing template, cDNA was produced by extracting RNA and reverse transcribing it. The protocol was immunoSEQ multiplex PCR, while the TCRdb copy is restricted to in-frame clones and leaves out a portion. In the table there are around 150,000 clones, approximately 57% of which are singletons. The chain has TRBV7-7 and TRBJ2-5; D uncertain. The source is a human donor with alopecia areata. The sample consisted of CD4+ T cells sorted from blood, taken at week 24, from a patient treated with tofacitinib. In DNA form, the CDR3 reads TGTGCTAGCAGCTCCTACCCCGGCGAGACCCAGTACTTC. It specifies CASSSYPGETQYF.